These 10 T cell receptor beta chains were sequenced from one sample in a study of cytomegalovirus exposure and HLA in healthy donors. Use of 60 Vbeta and 13 Jbeta primers characterized the PCR. The protocol was immunoSEQ multiplex PCR, while the TCRdb copy is restricted to in-frame clones and leaves out a portion. The table lists approximately 46,000 clones. Sequencing was done on a sample of PBMCs. Receptors were obtained from a male donor in good health and CMV-seronegative.

The gene calls are TRBV4-1 and TRBJ1-1; 7 bases align to TRBD1. CDR1 and CDR2 (germline): MGHRA, YSYEKL. The CDR3 spans 14 residues. Losses at the gene ends were 4 bases for V and 11 bases for J; bases not matched to a gene: 13. The CDR3 loop is CASSRGTEVRSAFF. The CDR3 coding sequence is TGCGCCAGCAGCCGCGGGACAGAGGTCCGAAGTGCTTTCTTT.

Frequency places this clone as medium-sized. The rearrangement uses TRBV10-3 and TRBJ1-3; weak D call: TRBD1 (6 bases). With 6 bases removed from V and 0 bases from J, the gap between germline ends came to 6 bases. Germline V CDR1 and CDR2: ENHRY, SYGVKD. This CDR3 has 13 amino acids. Here the CDR3 reads CAIRDSSGNTIYF. In nucleotides, the CDR3 is TGTGCCATCAGGGACAGCTCTGGAAACACCATATATTTT.

The chain combines TRBV28 with TRBJ2-4; 12 positions match TRBD2. Germline V CDR1 and CDR2: MDHEN, SYDVKM. The CDR3 is made up of 17 amino acids. Trimming took 1 base from V and 4 from J; bases not matched to a gene: 5. The CDR3 DNA reads as TGTGCCAGCAGTTTATTTGCTAGCGGGAGGGAAAAAAACATTCAGTACTTC. Amino acids: CASSLFASGREKNIQYF.

V is TRBV19 and J is TRBJ1-1; D may be TRBD1 (6 bases). There are 14 residues in the CDR3. Germline values: CDR1 LNHDA, CDR2 SQIVND (reference sequence). Trimming took off 3 bases at V and 1 base at J, with 9 bases between the two ends. The CDR3 loop reads CASSIKTGNTEAFF. The CDR3 region has the DNA TGTGCCAGTAGTATCAAGACAGGGAACACTGAAGCTTTCTTT.

The chain recombines TRBV20-1 with TRBJ2-5; D perhaps matches TRBD1 (5 bases). V gave up 6 bases and J gave up 3 bases, with 5 bases separating them. Germline CDR1 DFQATT, CDR2 SNEGSKA (reference sequence). The CDR3 loop spans 10 amino acids. CDR3 sequence: CSADKETQYF. The CDR3 DNA reads as TGCAGTGCGGACAAAGAGACCCAGTACTTC.

The V and J genes are TRBV25-1 and TRBJ1-2; D is unresolved. Germline values: CDR1 MGHDK, CDR2 SYGVNS. V was cut by 0 bases and J by 8 bases, with 16 bases left in between. The CDR3 length is 15 residues. The CDR3 is CASSEYQAGARGYTF. The DNA for the CDR3 is TGTGCCAGCAGTGAATACCAAGCGGGAGCCAGGGGCTACACCTTC.

This chain links TRBV16 with TRBJ1-2, with D possibly TRBD1 on 5 matching bases. V lost 0 bases and J 0 bases, leaving 11 bases between the germline ends. The CDR3 contains 16 residues. CDR1 KGHSY and CDR2 FQNENV come from the germline V gene. The CDR3 loop is CASSQSRQRPNYGYTF. The CDR3 region has the DNA TGTGCCAGCAGCCAATCCCGACAGAGACCTAACTATGGCTACACCTTC.

This sequence joins TRBV4-1 and TRBJ2-2; 7 positions agree with TRBD2. V dropped 1 base and J dropped 0; count of bases not matched to a gene: 8. In germline, CDR1 is MGHRA, CDR2 YSYEKL. The CDR3 has 18 amino acids. CDR3 nucleotides: TGCGCCAGCAGCCAAGGCGCGAGCGGGGCCGCGAACACCGGGGAGCTGTTTTTT. It translates to CASSQGASGAANTGELFF.

This rearrangement joins TRBV6-1 to TRBJ2-6; D gene uncertain. The CDR3 length is 15 residues. The germline CDR1 and CDR2 sequences are MNHNS and SASEGT. The ends were cut back, 6 bases at V and 2 bases at J, with 11 bases in the middle. CDR3: CASRPEKTGANVLTF. DNA of the CDR3: TGTGCCAGCAGACCCGAGAAAACTGGGGCCAACGTCCTGACTTTC.

The genes are TRBV27 and TRBJ1-4; maybe TRBD1 (5 bases). The CDR3 sequence is 15 residues long. Germline V CDR1 and CDR2: MNHEY, SMNVEV (reference sequence). V lost 5 bases and J 11 bases, leaving 21 bases between the germline ends. CDR3 loop: CASSPSGGLRGKLFF. CDR3 coding DNA: TGTGCCAGCAGTCCTTCCGGGGGGTTGAGAGGGAAACTGTTTTTT.